The sequence of this TCR beta chain was determined in a study of cytomegalovirus exposure and HLA in healthy donors. General observations from the study: A highly shared variant cluster was judged a likely technical artifact. In a later analysis, HLA-associated TCR beta chains were more clonally expanded than equally common others.

The PCR used 60 Vbeta and 13 Jbeta primers. Some clones are missing from TCRdb's copy, which holds only in-frame ones; the method was immunoSEQ multiplex PCR. The sample comprises some 150,000 clones, 60% to 80% of which are singletons, and 3.1% rests with the top ten. A word on this clone: Its specificity is not known.

CDR3 length equals 15 residues. V dropped 0 bases and J dropped 2; count of bases not matched to a gene: 4. CDR1 is MNHEY, CDR2 SVGAGI, per germline. The TCR sequence derives from a female donor in good health and CMV-seronegative. Specimen: PBMCs. The chain uses TRBV6-5 and TRBJ2-7; 7 bases are shared with TRBD2. The CDR3 sequence: CASSYSVGGAYEQYF. Here the CDR3 DNA reads TGTGCCAGCAGTTACTCCGTGGGGGGGGCCTACGAGCAGTACTTC.